This T cell receptor (beta chain) derives from a study of CD8 T cells in Susac syndrome. Study as a whole: Active disease was present in about 6 of the sequenced Susac syndrome patients, whereas under 10 of them were in remission.

Reverse transcription of about 0.5 to 1 ug RNA used random hexamers. It was immunoSEQ multiplex PCR that amplified TCR beta CDR3 across 54 Vbeta and 13 Jbeta. TCRdb re-called the immunoSEQ multiplex PCR reads through MiXCR, storing one row per CDR3 protein. This table has more than 150,000 distinct CDR3 sequences, 85% to 95% appearing once. V gave up 5 bases and J gave up 0 bases, with 11 bases separating them. CDR1 MNHNY and CDR2 SVGAGI come from the germline V gene (reference sequence). The length of the CDR3 is 15 residues. Sequencing of TCR beta was undertaken in CD8+ and CD4+ T cells derived from blood.

The TCR was taken from a human donor with Susac syndrome. Sequencing input: CD8+ T cells from PBMCs. This chain connects TRBV6-6 to TRBJ2-1; maybe TRBD1 (6 bases). Written as DNA, the CDR3 is TGTGCCAGCAGTCCACAGGGAAGCTCCTACAATGAGCAGTTCTTC. Protein: CASSPQGSSYNEQFF.